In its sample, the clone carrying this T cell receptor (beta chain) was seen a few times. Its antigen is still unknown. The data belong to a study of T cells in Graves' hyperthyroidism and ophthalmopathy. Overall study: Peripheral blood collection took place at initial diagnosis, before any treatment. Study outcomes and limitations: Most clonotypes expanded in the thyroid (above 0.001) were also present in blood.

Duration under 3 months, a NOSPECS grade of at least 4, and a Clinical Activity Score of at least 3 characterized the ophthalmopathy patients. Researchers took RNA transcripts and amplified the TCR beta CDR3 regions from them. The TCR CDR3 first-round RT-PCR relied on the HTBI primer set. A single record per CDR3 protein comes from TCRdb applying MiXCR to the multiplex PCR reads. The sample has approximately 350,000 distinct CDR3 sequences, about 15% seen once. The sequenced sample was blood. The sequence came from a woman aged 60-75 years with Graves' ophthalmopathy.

The CDR3 here is CASSAGEGLLEEAFF. CDR3 nucleotide sequence: TGTGCCAGCAGCGCCGGGGAGGGCCTGCTGGAAGAAGCTTTCTTT. The V call is TRBV9, the J call TRBJ1-1; D gene ambiguous. V lost 3 bases and J 8 bases, leaving 20 bases between the germline ends. CDR3 length equals 15 residues. Germline CDR1 reads SGDLS; CDR2 reads YYNGEE.